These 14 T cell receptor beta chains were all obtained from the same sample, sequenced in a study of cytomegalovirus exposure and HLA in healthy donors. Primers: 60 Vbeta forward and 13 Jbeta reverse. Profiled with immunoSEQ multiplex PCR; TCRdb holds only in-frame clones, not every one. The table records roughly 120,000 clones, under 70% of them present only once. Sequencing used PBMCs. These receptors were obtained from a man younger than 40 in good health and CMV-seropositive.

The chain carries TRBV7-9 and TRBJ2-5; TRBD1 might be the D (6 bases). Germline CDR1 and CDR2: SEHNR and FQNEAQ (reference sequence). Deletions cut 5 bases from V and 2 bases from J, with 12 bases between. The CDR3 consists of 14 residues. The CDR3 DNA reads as TGTGCCAGCAGCCAACAGGGTGGGCAAGAGACCCAGTACTTC. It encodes CASSQQGGQETQYF.

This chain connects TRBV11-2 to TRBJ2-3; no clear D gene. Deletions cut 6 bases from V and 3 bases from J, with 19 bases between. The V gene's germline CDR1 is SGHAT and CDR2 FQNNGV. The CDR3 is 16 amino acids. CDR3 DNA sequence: TGTGCCAGCAGGGCCTCTCTTCGCCAGGTGACAGATACGCAGTATTTT. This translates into CASRASLRQVTDTQYF.

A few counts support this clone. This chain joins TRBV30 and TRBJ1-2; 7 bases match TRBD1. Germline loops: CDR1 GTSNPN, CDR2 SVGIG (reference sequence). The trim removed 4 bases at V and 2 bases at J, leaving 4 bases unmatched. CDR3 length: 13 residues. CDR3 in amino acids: CAWTGGQNYGYTF. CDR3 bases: TGTGCCTGGACAGGGGGGCAAAACTATGGCTACACCTTC.

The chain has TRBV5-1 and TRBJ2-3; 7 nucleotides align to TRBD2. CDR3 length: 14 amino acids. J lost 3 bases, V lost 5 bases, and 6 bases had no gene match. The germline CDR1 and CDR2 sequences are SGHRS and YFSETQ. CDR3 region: CASSLPGGTDTQYF. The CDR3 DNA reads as TGCGCCAGCAGTTTGCCGGGGGGAACAGATACGCAGTATTTT.

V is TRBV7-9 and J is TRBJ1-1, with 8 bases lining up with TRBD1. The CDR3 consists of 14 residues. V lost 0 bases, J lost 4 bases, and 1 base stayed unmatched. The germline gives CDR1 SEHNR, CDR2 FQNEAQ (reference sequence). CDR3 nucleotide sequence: TGTGCCAGCAGCTTAGCAACAGGGGGCACTGAAGCTTTCTTT. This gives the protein CASSLATGGTEAFF.

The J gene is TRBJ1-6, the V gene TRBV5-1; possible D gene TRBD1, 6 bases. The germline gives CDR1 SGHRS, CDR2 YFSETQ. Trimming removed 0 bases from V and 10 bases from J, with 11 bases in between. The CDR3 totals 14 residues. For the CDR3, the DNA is TGCGCCAGCAGCTTGGCGGGGGGGCGGTCACCCCTCCACTTT. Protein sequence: CASSLAGGRSPLHF.

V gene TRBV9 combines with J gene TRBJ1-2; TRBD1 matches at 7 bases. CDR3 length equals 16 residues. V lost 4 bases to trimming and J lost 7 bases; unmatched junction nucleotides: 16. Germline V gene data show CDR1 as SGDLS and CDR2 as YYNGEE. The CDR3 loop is CASSLQGGRALSGYTF. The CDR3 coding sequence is TGTGCCAGCAGCCTTCAGGGGGGCAGGGCTTTGAGTGGCTACACCTTC.

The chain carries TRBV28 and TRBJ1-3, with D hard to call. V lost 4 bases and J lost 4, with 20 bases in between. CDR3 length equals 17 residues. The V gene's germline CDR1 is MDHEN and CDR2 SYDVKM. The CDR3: CASSSPQRTSGGNTIYF. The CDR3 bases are TGTGCCAGCAGTTCGCCCCAACGGACTAGTGGAGGAAACACCATATATTTT. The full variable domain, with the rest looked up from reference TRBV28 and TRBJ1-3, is DVKVTQSSRYLVKRTGEKVFLECVQDMDHENMFWYRQDPGLGLRLIYFSYDVKMKEKGDIPEGYSVSREKKERFSLILESASTNQTSMYLCASSSPQRTSGGNTIYFGEGSWLTVV.

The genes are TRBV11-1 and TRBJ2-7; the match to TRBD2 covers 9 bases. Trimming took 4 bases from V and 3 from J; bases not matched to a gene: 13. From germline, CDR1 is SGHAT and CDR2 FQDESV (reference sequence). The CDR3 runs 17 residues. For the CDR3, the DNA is TGTGCCAGCAGCTCAACGCCTGATAGCGGGAGCAGCTACGAGCAGTACGTC. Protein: CASSSTPDSGSSYEQYV.

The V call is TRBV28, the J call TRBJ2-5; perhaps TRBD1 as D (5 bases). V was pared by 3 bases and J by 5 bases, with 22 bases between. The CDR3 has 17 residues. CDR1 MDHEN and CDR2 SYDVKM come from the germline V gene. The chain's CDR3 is CASSFRAGLVLAETQYF. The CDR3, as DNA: TGTGCCAGCAGTTTTAGGGCAGGGTTGGTTTTGGCCGAGACCCAGTACTTC.

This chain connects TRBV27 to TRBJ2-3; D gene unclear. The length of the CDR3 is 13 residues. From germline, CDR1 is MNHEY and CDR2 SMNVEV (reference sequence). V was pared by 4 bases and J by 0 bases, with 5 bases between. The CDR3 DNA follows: TGTGCCAGCAGTTACTCAAGCACAGATACGCAGTATTTT. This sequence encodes CASSYSSTDTQYF.

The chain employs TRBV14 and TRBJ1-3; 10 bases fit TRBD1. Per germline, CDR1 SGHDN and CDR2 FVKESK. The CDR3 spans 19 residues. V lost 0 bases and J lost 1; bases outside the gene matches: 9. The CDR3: CASSQEGFGTGASGNTIYF. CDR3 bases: TGTGCCAGCAGCCAAGAAGGTTTTGGGACAGGGGCGTCTGGAAACACCATATATTTT.

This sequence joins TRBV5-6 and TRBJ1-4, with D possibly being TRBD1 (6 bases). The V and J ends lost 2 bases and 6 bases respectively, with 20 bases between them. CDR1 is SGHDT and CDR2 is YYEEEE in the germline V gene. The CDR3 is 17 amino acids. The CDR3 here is CASSLGPEQGTDEKLFF. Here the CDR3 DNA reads TGTGCCAGCAGCTTAGGTCCAGAACAGGGAACGGATGAAAAACTGTTTTTT.

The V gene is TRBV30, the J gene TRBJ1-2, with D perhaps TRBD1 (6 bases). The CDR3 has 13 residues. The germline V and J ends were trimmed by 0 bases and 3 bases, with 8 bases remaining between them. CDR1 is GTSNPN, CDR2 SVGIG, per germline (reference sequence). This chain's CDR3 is CAWSVGTHYGYTF. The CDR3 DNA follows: TGTGCCTGGAGTGTCGGGACACACTATGGCTACACCTTC. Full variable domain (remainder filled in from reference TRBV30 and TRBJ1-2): SQTIHQWPATLVQPVGSPLSLECTVEGTSNPNLYWYRQAAGRGLQLLFYSVGIGQISSEVPQNLSASRPQDRQFILSSKKLLLSDSGFYLCAWSVGTHYGYTFGSGTRLTVV.